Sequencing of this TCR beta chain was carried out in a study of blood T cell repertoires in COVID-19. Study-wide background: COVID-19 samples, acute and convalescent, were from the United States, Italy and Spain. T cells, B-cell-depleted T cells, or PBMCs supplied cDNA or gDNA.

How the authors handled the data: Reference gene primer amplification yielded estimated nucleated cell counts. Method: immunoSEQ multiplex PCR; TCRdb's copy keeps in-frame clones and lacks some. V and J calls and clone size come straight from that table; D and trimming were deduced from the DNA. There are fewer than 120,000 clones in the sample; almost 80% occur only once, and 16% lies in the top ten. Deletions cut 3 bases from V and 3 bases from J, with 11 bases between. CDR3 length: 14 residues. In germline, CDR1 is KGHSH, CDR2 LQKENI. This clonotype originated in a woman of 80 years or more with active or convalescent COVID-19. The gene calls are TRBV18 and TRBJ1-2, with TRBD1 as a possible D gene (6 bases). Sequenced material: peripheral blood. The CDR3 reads CASSPGQRDYGYTF. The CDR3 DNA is TGTGCCAGCTCACCCGGACAGCGAGACTATGGCTACACCTTC.